The next 21 T cell receptor beta chains were all read from a single sample in a study of T cells in women clearing cervical HPV infection. TCRdb keeps only in-frame clones here, not all; method: immunoSEQ multiplex PCR. In all, the sample yields tens of thousands of clones. Input material: blood buffy coat. These receptor sequences come from a woman between 18 and 75 years old with a cervical HPV16 infection that either progressed to CIN3+ or cleared (not recorded which).

As regards this clone: From the germline J gene comes the end of the CDR3, since the read stops 3 residues before it. The chain joins TRBV7-9 to TRBJ2-4; TRBD1 agrees at 8 bases. Germline CDR1 and CDR2: SEHNR and FQNEAQ (reference sequence). The CDR3 runs 13 residues. The sequenced CDR3 bases are TGTGCCAGCAGCAGACGACAGGGGTTCGGT. Its protein is CASSRRQGFG. The CDR3 reads in full as CASSRRQGFGQYF.

As regards this clone: With the read ending 3 residues before the CDR3 end, the germline J gene is used to fill in that end. The gene calls are TRBV5-1 and TRBJ1-1; D might be TRBD1 (6 bases). The V end lost 1 base, the J end lost 4 bases, and 11 bases lay between the germline ends. Germline V gene data show CDR1 as SGHRS and CDR2 as YFSETQ. This CDR3 is 14 amino acids long. CDR3 region: CASSLRRGITEAFF. CDR3 bases read: TGCGCCAGCAGCTTGCGCAGGGGCATCACTGAA. Together with reference TRBV5-1 and TRBJ1-1, the CDR3 gives the full variable domain: KAGVTQTPRYLIKTRGQQVTLSCSPISGHRSVSWYQQTPGQGLQFLFEYFSETQRNKGNFPGRFSGRQFSNSRSEMNVSTLELGDSALYLCASSLRRGITEAFFGQGTRLTVV.

Points on this clone: The read ends 3 residues early relative to the CDR3; the germline J gene fills the gap. The chain recombines TRBV5-1 with TRBJ2-2, with TRBD1 matching over 10 bases. The CDR3 totals 16 residues. The V and J ends lost 4 bases and 5 bases, in that order; junction bases with no gene match: 8. Germline assignment: CDR1 SGHRS and CDR2 YFSETQ. The DNA read from the CDR3 is TGCGCCAGCAGCCCCGGGACAGGGGTAAAAACCGGGGAG. The encoded protein is CASSPGTGVKTGE. The CDR3 in its entirety is CASSPGTGVKTGELFF.

Notes on this clone: The DNA ends 3 residues before the CDR3 does, and the rest of the CDR3 is filled in from the germline J gene. The chain recombines TRBV7-6 with TRBJ1-4, with TRBD1 matching 8 bases. Per germline, CDR1 SGHVS and CDR2 FNYEAQ. The CDR3 is 14 amino acids. Here the CDR3 reads CASRQGAGDSPLFF. The DNA read from the CDR3 is TGTGCCAGCAGGCAGGGGGCCGGGGATTCACCA.

A remark on this clone: Coverage ceases 3 residues before the CDR3 finishes, and the germline J gene fills in the end. The V call is TRBV19, the J call TRBJ2-1; TRBD1 might be the D (5 bases). The V gene lost 3 bases and the J gene lost 8 bases, with 20 bases spanning the gap. The CDR3 length is 16 residues. Germline CDR1 reads LNHDA; CDR2 reads SQIVND (reference sequence). The CDR3 bases that were read are TGTGCCAGTAGTATTCAGACCGGCAGGGTGGGCGATGAG. Translated, it gives CASSIQTGRVGDE. The entire CDR3 protein is CASSIQTGRVGDEQFF.

The part of the CDR3 DNA that was read is TGCGCCAGCAGCCCATCGGGCAGGGGGCCTTCTAGTGGC. It specifies CASSPSGRGPSSG. The entire CDR3 reads CASSPSGRGPSSGYTF. This chain joins TRBV4-1 and TRBJ1-2; 8 bases agree with TRBD1. The sequence runs out 3 residues before the end of the CDR3; the remainder is reconstructed from the germline J gene. The V gene's germline CDR1 is MGHRA and CDR2 YSYEKL. CDR3 length equals 16 residues. V was pared by 4 bases and J by 7 bases, with 14 bases of the junction left unmatched.

A note on this clone: The CDR3 end falls 3 residues outside the read, so it is completed with the germline J gene. The rearrangement links TRBV7-2 to TRBJ1-3, with D uncertain. The CDR3 contains 14 residues. Trimming left V 8 bases short and J 0 bases short, with 11 bases between. Germline CDR1 SGHTA, CDR2 FQGNSA. Incomplete CDR3 DNA: TGTGCCAGCGGCCCCAGCGGCTCTGGAAACACC. Its translation is CASGPSGSGNT. Given in full, the CDR3 is CASGPSGSGNTIYF.

For this clone: The read terminates 3 residues before the CDR3 end, so the remaining end is supplied by the germline J gene. The chain has TRBV18 and TRBJ1-1, with 7 bases matching TRBD1. Unmatched junction bases numbered 1, after V lost 5 bases and J lost 7 bases. Germline V gene lookup returns CDR1 KGHSH and CDR2 LQKENI. CDR3 length: 11 residues. The CDR3 reads CASSTGDEAFF. CDR3 DNA, as far as it was read: TGTGCCAGCTCAACAGGGGATGAA.

As concerns this clone: The read ends 3 residues early relative to the CDR3; the germline J gene fills the gap. The chain employs TRBV29-1 and TRBJ2-5; 7 bases map to TRBD1. The CDR3 contains 12 residues. V shed 6 bases and J 5 bases; nucleotides not matched to a gene: 6. CDR1 is SQVTM and CDR2 is ANQGSEA in the germline V gene. Partial CDR3 DNA: TGCAGCGTGGCCACAGGGGTGGAGACC. Protein: CSVATGVET. The whole CDR3 sequence reads CSVATGVETQYF. Together with reference TRBV29-1 and TRBJ2-5, the CDR3 gives the full variable domain: SAVISQKPSRDICQRGTSLTIQCQVDSQVTMMFWYRQQPGQSLTLIATANQGSEATYESGFVIDKFPISRPNLTFSTLTVSNMSPEDSSIYLCSVATGVETQYFGPGTRLLVL.

On this clone: Coverage ceases 3 residues before the CDR3 finishes, and the germline J gene fills in the end. This chain connects TRBV18 to TRBJ2-1; TRBD1 matches 12 bases. The trim removed 4 bases at V and 5 bases at J, leaving 6 bases unmatched. Germline-derived CDR1 and CDR2 are KGHSH and LQKENI. The CDR3 is 16 amino acids. CDR3 DNA (partial): TGTGCCAGCTCACTTGGGACAGGGGGCGTCGACAATGAG. Translated, it gives CASSLGTGGVDNE. The CDR3 in its entirety is CASSLGTGGVDNEQFF.

Details on this clone: The read terminates 3 residues before the CDR3 end, so the remaining end is supplied by the germline J gene. The V and J genes are TRBV28 and TRBJ2-2, with TRBD1 identical over 9 bases. With V trimmed by 5 bases and J by 4 bases, 8 bases remained unmatched. The CDR3 contains 16 residues. CDR1 MDHEN and CDR2 SYDVKM come from the germline V gene. CDR3 protein: CASSPPGDRATGELFF. The CDR3 bases that were read are TGTGCCAGCAGTCCTCCGGGGGACAGGGCCACCGGGGAG.

Remarks on this clone: The read comes to an end 3 residues before the CDR3 does, leaving the germline J gene to fill in the end. The chain combines TRBV19 with TRBJ2-7; D may be TRBD1 (5 bases). The length of the CDR3 is 14 residues. Germline CDR1 and CDR2: LNHDA and SQIVND (reference sequence). Between the trimmed V and J ends, which lost 6 bases and 4 bases, there was a span of 16 bases. CDR3 sequence: CASSDRAGIYEQYF. The CDR3 DNA, read in part, is TGTGCCAGTAGCGATAGGGCAGGGATATACGAG.

Here the CDR3 reads CSAPQAGSSYNEQFF. The sequenced part of the CDR3 DNA is TGCAGTGCTCCCCAAGCGGGCAGCTCCTACAATGAG. The chain carries TRBV20-1 and TRBJ2-1; a possible D gene is TRBD2 (6 bases). The read comes to an end 3 residues before the CDR3 does, leaving the germline J gene to fill in the end. The V end lost 5 bases, the J end lost 0 bases, and 14 bases lay between the germline ends. This CDR3 region has 15 residues. Germline lookup yields CDR1 DFQATT and CDR2 SNEGSKA (reference sequence).

Points on this clone: The CDR3 extends 3 residues past the end of the read, so its final part is completed from the germline J gene. This rearrangement joins TRBV23-1 to TRBJ2-4; TRBD1 agrees at 7 bases. TRBV23-1 is designated an ORF whose function remains uncertain. The V segment lost 7 bases and the J segment 8 bases; nucleotides outside the gene matches: 5. This CDR3 has 12 amino acids. CDR3 region: CASTYRGDIQYF. Partial CDR3 DNA: TGCGCCAGCACCTACAGGGGAGACATT.

Concerning this clone: The read stops 3 residues short of the end of the CDR3; the missing end is completed from the germline J gene. The V and J genes are TRBV19 and TRBJ1-1; a possible D gene is TRBD1 (5 bases). V lost 5 bases, J lost 2 bases, and 15 bases lay in between. This CDR3 is built from 15 residues. Per germline, CDR1 LNHDA and CDR2 SQIVND (reference sequence). The CDR3 sequence: CASSPQGLLNTEAFF. Partial CDR3 DNA: TGTGCCAGTAGTCCCCAGGGACTGCTCAACACTGAA.

As to this clone: The read terminates 3 residues before the CDR3 end, so the remaining end is supplied by the germline J gene. The chain carries TRBV18 and TRBJ2-5; 7 bases are a match to TRBD2. V shed 1 base and J 3 bases; nucleotides not matched to a gene: 5. The CDR3 covers 15 residues. Per the germline V gene, CDR1 is KGHSH and CDR2 is LQKENI. CDR3 DNA (partial): TGTGCCAGCTCACCACAGGAGGGGAGGGAAGAGACC. As protein: CASSPQEGREET. The full CDR3 is CASSPQEGREETQYF.

Partial CDR3 DNA: TGTGCCAGCAGCTTAGGGCTCATGAACACTGAA. Translated, it gives CASSLGLMNTE. The complete CDR3 reads CASSLGLMNTEAFF. The genes are TRBV7-2 and TRBJ1-1; no clear D. The read finishes 3 residues shy of the CDR3 end, and the germline J gene is used to complete it. The CDR3 totals 14 residues. V was shortened by 1 base and J by 0 bases, with 6 bases between the two germline ends. The germline V gene has CDR1 SGHTA and CDR2 FQGNSA.

As regards this clone: The missing CDR3 end, 3 residues past where the read stops, is filled in from the germline J gene. V usage is TRBV5-1 and J usage is TRBJ2-6; 10 nucleotides align to TRBD1. Trimming took 0 bases from V and 10 from J; bases not matched to a gene: 1. CDR1 and CDR2 from the germline V gene are SGHRS and YFSETQ. This CDR3 spans 14 amino acids. Here the CDR3 reads CASSLGTGGNVLTF. The sequenced part of the CDR3 DNA is TGCGCCAGCAGCTTGGGGACAGGGGGTAACGTC.

In regard to this clone: The read ends 3 residues before the CDR3 terminus; that terminus is restored from the germline J gene. The chain is built from TRBV6-2 or TRBV6-3 and TRBJ2-7; TRBD1 might be the D (6 bases). The CDR3 is 13 residues long. Germline V gene lookup returns CDR1 MNHEY and CDR2 SVGEGT. Trimming took 5 bases from V and 3 from J, leaving 11 bases between them. This chain's CDR3 is CASSPDRGYEQYF. The CDR3 DNA, read in part, is TGTGCCAGCAGTCCGGACAGAGGCTACGAG.

On this clone: The DNA ends 3 residues before the CDR3 does, and the rest of the CDR3 is filled in from the germline J gene. The chain employs TRBV6-1 and TRBJ2-4; 8 bases match TRBD1. J gave up 1 base and V 2 bases, and 10 bases lay outside the gene matches. The V gene's germline CDR1 is MNHNS and CDR2 SASEGT. The CDR3 consists of 18 residues. Here the CDR3 reads CASSERAGGALAKNIQYF. Incomplete CDR3 DNA: TGTGCCAGCAGTGAACGGGCAGGGGGCGCGCTGGCCAAAAACATT.

As regards this clone: The observed sequence ends 3 residues before the CDR3 terminus, with the missing tail filled in from the germline J gene. The rearrangement uses TRBV7-9 and TRBJ2-7, with 10 bases aligning to TRBD1. Looked up from germline, CDR1 is SEHNR and CDR2 is FQNEAQ (reference sequence). After removal of 5 bases from V and 6 bases from J, the junction contained 10 bases not matched to a gene. This CDR3 contains 15 residues. The part of the CDR3 DNA that was read is TGTGCCAGCAGCCTCCGGGACAGGGGACCCTCCGAG. Protein product: CASSLRDRGPSE. The full CDR3 sequence reads CASSLRDRGPSEQYF.